This note documents a single T cell receptor (beta chain) sequence. Its antigen remains unknown. As the CDR3 is not closed by the conserved phenylalanine or tryptophan, this likely results from a read error. It was RNA transcripts that yielded the amplified TCR beta CDR3 regions. HTBI primers were used for first-round RT-PCR of the TCR CDR3. One entry per CDR3 protein results from TCRdb running MiXCR on the multiplex PCR reads. The sample has fewer than 550,000 distinct CDR3 sequences; 15% to 18% are singletons. It was considered stable Graves' hyperthyroidism when ophthalmopathy did not progress within 18 months. The CDR3 loop spans 14 amino acids. Trimming pared 4 bases from V and 0 bases from J, leaving 10 bases between. Germline CDR1 and CDR2: WSHSY and SAAADI. These data originate in a study of T cells in Graves' hyperthyroidism and ophthalmopathy. Study-wide results and caveats: It was a median around 6 months before onset that the model predicted ophthalmopathy.

This rearrangement joins TRBV10-2 to TRBJ2-7, with no clear D. The TCR originated in a woman aged 18-30 years with Graves' hyperthyroidism. The sample taken for sequencing was blood. CDR3 bases: TGCGCCAGCAGTGCCGGCGGTCCCTCCTACGAGCAGTACTCC. Translation: CASSAGGPSYEQYS.